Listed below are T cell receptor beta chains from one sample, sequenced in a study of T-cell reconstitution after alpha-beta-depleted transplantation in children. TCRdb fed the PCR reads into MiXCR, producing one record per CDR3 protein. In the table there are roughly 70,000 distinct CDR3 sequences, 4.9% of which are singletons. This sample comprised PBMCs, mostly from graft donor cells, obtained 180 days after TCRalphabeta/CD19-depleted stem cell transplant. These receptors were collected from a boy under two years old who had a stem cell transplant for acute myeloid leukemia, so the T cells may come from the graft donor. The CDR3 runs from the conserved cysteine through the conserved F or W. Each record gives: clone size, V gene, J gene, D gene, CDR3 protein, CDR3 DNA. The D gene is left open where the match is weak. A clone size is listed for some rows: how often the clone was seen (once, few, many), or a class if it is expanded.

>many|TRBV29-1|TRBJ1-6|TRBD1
CSVRTGGNSPLHF
TGCAGCGTACGGACAGGGGGGAATTCACCCCTCCACTTT
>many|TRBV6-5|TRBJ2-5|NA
CASSYSSKGTQYF
TGTGCCAGCAGTTACTCCTCGAAGGGGACCCAGTACTTC
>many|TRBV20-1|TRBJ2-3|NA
CSATQAVGTDTQYF
TGCAGTGCTACCCAAGCGGTAGGGACAGATACGCAGTATTTT
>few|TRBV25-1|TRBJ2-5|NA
CASSERLVQETQYF
TGTGCCAGCAGTGAGAGACTCGTTCAAGAGACCCAGTACTTC
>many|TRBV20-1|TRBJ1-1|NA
CSAWKVNTEAFF
TGCAGTGCTTGGAAGGTGAACACTGAAGCTTTCTTT
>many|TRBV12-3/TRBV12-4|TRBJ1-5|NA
CASRQQGNQPQHF
TGTGCCAGCAGACAACAGGGAAATCAGCCCCAGCATTTT
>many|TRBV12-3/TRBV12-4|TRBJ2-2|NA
CASSFGRPFNTGELFF
TGTGCCAGCAGTTTTGGCAGACCGTTCAACACCGGGGAGCTGTTTTTT
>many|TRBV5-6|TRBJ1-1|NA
CASRSTGMGTEAFF
TGTGCCAGCAGATCAACAGGGATGGGGACTGAAGCTTTCTTT
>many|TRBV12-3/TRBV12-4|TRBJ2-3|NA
CASNAGTRIPVLGQYF
TGTGCCAGCAACGCCGGGACCCGAATACCCGTTTTGGGGCAGTATTTT
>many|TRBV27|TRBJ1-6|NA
CASSRKSGPINSPLHF
TGTGCCAGCAGCAGGAAATCTGGACCCATTAATTCACCCCTCCACTTT
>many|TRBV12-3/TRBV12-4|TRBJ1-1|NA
CASSLERGTGGNTEAFF
TGTGCCAGCAGTTTGGAGAGAGGAACCGGCGGGAACACTGAAGCTTTCTTT
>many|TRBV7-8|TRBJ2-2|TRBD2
CASSLEPLAGGRFTGELFF
TGTGCCAGCAGCTTAGAACCCCTAGCGGGGGGGCGTTTCACCGGGGAGCTGTTTTTT
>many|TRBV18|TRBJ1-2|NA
CASSPPTARGHFYGYTF
TGTGCCAGCTCACCCCCCACCGCCAGGGGACATTTCTATGGCTACACCTTC
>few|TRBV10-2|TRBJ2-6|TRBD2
CASCLTSGGAGANVLTF
TGCGCCAGCTGCCTGACTAGCGGGGGTGCAGGGGCCAACGTCCTGACTTTC
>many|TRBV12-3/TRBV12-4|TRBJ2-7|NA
CASSFGRPYRQYF
TGTGCCAGCAGTTTTGGACGGCCTTATCGGCAGTACTTC
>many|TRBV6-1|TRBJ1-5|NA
CASRADVYSNQPQHF
TGTGCCAGCAGGGCGGACGTCTATAGCAATCAGCCCCAGCATTTT
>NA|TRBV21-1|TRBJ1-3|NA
CASSTRGSTGNTIYF
TGTGCCAGCAGCACCAGGGGTTCTACTGGAAACACCATATATTTT
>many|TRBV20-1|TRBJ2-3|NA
CSVLPPFGTDTQYF
TGCAGTGTTTTGCCCCCCTTTGGTACAGATACGCAGTATTTT
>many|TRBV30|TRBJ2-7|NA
CAWSRGGYEQYF
TGTGCCTGGAGTCGGGGAGGATACGAGCAGTACTTC
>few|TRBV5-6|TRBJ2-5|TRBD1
CASSGRLTGREETQYF
TGTGCCAGCAGCGGGCGCCTGACAGGGAGAGAGGAGACCCAGTACTTC